This TCR beta chain derives from a study of blood T cell repertoires in COVID-19. On the study more broadly: The analysed material was cDNA or gDNA that came from T cells, B-cell-depleted T cells, or PBMCs.

Libraries were prepared by immunoSEQ multiplex PCR; TCRdb keeps only in-frame clonotypes and omits some of them. The sample carries approximately 200,000 clones, roughly 84% recorded once. V trimming: 5 bases; J trimming: 2 bases; junction bases outside the gene matches: 8. CDR3 length: 18 residues. CDR1 and CDR2 from the germline V gene are SGHTA and FQGNSA. The clonotype comes from a person aged 70 to 85 with COVID-19, enrolled during active disease. The specimen sequenced was peripheral blood. V gene TRBV7-2 combines with J gene TRBJ2-5, with 16 bases aligning to TRBD2. CDR3 protein: CASSLGTSGGALQETQYF. The DNA for the CDR3 is TGTGCCAGCAGCCTTGGGACTAGCGGGGGGGCCCTTCAAGAGACCCAGTACTTC.